The rows below give T cell receptor beta chains drawn from one sample of a study of multiple sclerosis patients with progressive multifocal leukoencephalopathy. The repertoire was sequenced with immunoSEQ multiplex PCR; TCRdb's copy has only in-frame clones and lacks some. Here the sample spans some 30,000 clones, about 88% being singletons. The specimen was PBMCs. The receptor source for this set is a human donor with multiple sclerosis. CDR3s include the opening cysteine and the closing phenylalanine or tryptophan. Each record gives: J gene, clone size, D gene, V gene, CDR3 DNA, CDR3 protein. A D gene is named only where the DNA matches it firmly. A clone size is listed for some rows: how often the clone was seen (once, few, many), or a class if it is expanded.

>TRBJ1-1|-|-|TRBV6-4
TGTGCCAGCAGTGTTTCTGCAGAAAACACTGAAGCTTTCTTT
CASSVSAENTEAFF
>TRBJ1-5|-|TRBD1|TRBV5-6
TGTGCCAGCAGCCGAGACAGGGCTCAGCCCCAGCATTTT
CASSRDRAQPQHF
>TRBJ2-1|-|TRBD2|TRBV7-3
TGTGCCAGCGGGGGAGGGTCCTACAATGAGCAGTTCTTC
CASGGGSYNEQFF
>TRBJ1-6|once|-|TRBV18
TGTGCCAGCTCACCCATAAAACAGAGCTCCTATAATTCACCCCTCCACTTT
CASSPIKQSSYNSPLHF
>TRBJ2-5|-|-|TRBV4-2
TGTGCCAGCAGCCAAGTGGACGGCCAAGAGACCCAGTACTTC
CASSQVDGQETQYF
>TRBJ2-7|-|-|TRBV4-3
TGCGCCAGCAGCCAAGAGATGAGTCACTACGAGCAGTACTTC
CASSQEMSHYEQYF
>TRBJ1-1|-|-|TRBV15
TGTGCCACCAGCAGTTCCCCCGACCTGAACACTGAAGCTTTCTTT
CATSSSPDLNTEAFF
>TRBJ2-5|-|-|TRBV9
TGTGCCAGCAGCGTAAGCGGAGGAAACCAAGAGACCCAGTACTTC
CASSVSGGNQETQYF
>TRBJ2-1|-|TRBD1|TRBV28
TGTGCCAGCAGTCTGACAGGGGCAGTAGTCAATGAGCAGTTCTTC
CASSLTGAVVNEQFF
>TRBJ1-2|-|TRBD1|TRBV28
TGTGCCAGCAGTTCATATAGATCCGGGACAGGGGGACATGGCTACACCTTC
CASSSYRSGTGGHGYTF
>TRBJ2-3|-|TRBD1|TRBV7-9
TGTGCCAGCAGCTCCCTCTTGGGACAGGGAGGTATGGATACGCAGTATTTT
CASSSLLGQGGMDTQYF
>TRBJ2-7|-|-|TRBV6-5
TGTGCCAGCAGTTACTCTCCCACTACCGGCGACGAGCAGTACTTC
CASSYSPTTGDEQYF
>TRBJ2-7|-|-|TRBV30
TGTGCCTGGAGTCCTTCGTCACCCGAGCAGTACTTC
CAWSPSSPEQYF
>TRBJ2-1|-|-|TRBV19
TGTGCCAGCTCCATGGGATCCGGGCGGAGCTACAATGAGCAGTTCTTC
CASSMGSGRSYNEQFF
>TRBJ2-1|-|TRBD2|TRBV18
TGTGCCAGCTCACCCATCCCGACTAGCGGGATTAACAATGAGCAGTTCTTC
CASSPIPTSGINNEQFF
>TRBJ1-5|-|-|TRBV6-4
TGTGCCAGACTCGTCGCGGACAGACGAGGTCAGCCCCAGCATTTT
CARLVADRRGQPQHF
>TRBJ1-5|-|-|TRBV6-6
TGTGCCAGCCGGGGGGATCAGCCCCAGCATTTT
CASRGDQPQHF
>TRBJ2-1|-|TRBD2|TRBV5-8
TGTGCCAGCAGCTTGGCACTAGCGGCTTACAATGAGCAGTTCTTC
CASSLALAAYNEQFF
>TRBJ1-4|large|-|TRBV4-1
TGCGCCAGCGAGGGGGGAAAACTGTTTTTT
CASEGGKLFF
>TRBJ2-7|once|-|TRBV5-6
TGTGCCAGCAGCTGGGCCGTTGCGCCGGAGCCCCACGAGCAGTACTTC
CASSWAVAPEPHEQYF
>TRBJ2-5|-|-|TRBV4-3
TGCGCCAGCAGCCAAGCCCTGCTTCAAGAGACCCAGTACTTC
CASSQALLQETQYF
>TRBJ2-7|-|TRBD1|TRBV28
TGTGCCAGCACGACAGGGGAGAGGTACGAGCAGTACTTC
CASTTGERYEQYF
>TRBJ2-1|-|-|TRBV6-5
TGTGCCAGCAGCCTCGGGGAGACCTACAATGAGCAGTTCTTC
CASSLGETYNEQFF
>TRBJ2-7|-|TRBD2|TRBV10-3
TGTGCCGCTGGGGGAGGGGCGTATGACGAGCAGTACTTC
CAAGGGAYDEQYF
>TRBJ1-6|-|-|TRBV28
TGTGCCAGCACCCGACAACAGAATTCACCCCTCCACTTT
CASTRQQNSPLHF
>TRBJ1-5|-|-|TRBV28
TGTGCCAGCAGTGGTCCGGACAGCCTCGGGTCTCAGCCCCAGCATTTT
CASSGPDSLGSQPQHF
>TRBJ2-3|-|-|TRBV28
TGTGCCAGCAGTACTAGCACAGATACGCAGTATTTT
CASSTSTDTQYF
>TRBJ1-3|-|TRBD1|TRBV6-6
TGTGCCAGCAAGATGACAGGGGCCAGCTCTGGAAACACCATATATTTT
CASKMTGASSGNTIYF
>TRBJ1-2|-|-|TRBV6-1
TGTGCCAGCAGTGAAGCGCTTACGGGTCGTGTCTATGGCTACACCTTC
CASSEALTGRVYGYTF
>TRBJ1-2|-|-|TRBV15
TGTGCCACCAGCAGAGTTTGGACGGCCTATGGCTACACCTTC
CATSRVWTAYGYTF
>TRBJ1-1|-|-|TRBV9
TGTGCCAGCAGCGTAACAGGTTTCGCTGAAGCTTTCTTT
CASSVTGFAEAFF
>TRBJ2-7|-|TRBD2|TRBV9
TGTGCCAGCAGCGTATCCGGACTAGCCGCCACCTACGAGCAGTACTTC
CASSVSGLAATYEQYF
>TRBJ2-7|once|-|TRBV5-6
TGTGCCAGCAGCCAACGAGCCGTTTACGAGCAGTACTTC
CASSQRAVYEQYF
>TRBJ2-2|-|-|TRBV29-1
TGCAGCCTCCGCGGGGGCGCGAACACCGGGGAGCTGTTTTTT
CSLRGGANTGELFF
>TRBJ2-2|-|TRBD1|TRBV29-1
TGCAGCGTTGAGGGGACAGGGGGTATCACCGGGGAGCTGTTTTTT
CSVEGTGGITGELFF
>TRBJ2-3|-|TRBD2|TRBV2
TGTGCCAGCCCCCCCCCTAGCGGGAGGGCCGGAGGAGATACGCAGTATTTT
CASPPPSGRAGGDTQYF
>TRBJ2-1|-|-|TRBV5-1
TGCGCCAGCAGCTCAAGCACCTACAATGAGCAGTTCTTC
CASSSSTYNEQFF
>TRBJ2-2|-|TRBD2|TRBV4-3
TGCGCCAGCAGCCAAGCTTTAGGCGGGAGCCGCCCCACCGGGGAGCTGTTTTTT
CASSQALGGSRPTGELFF
>TRBJ1-3|-|-|TRBV6-1
TGTGCCAGCATCCCCCAATGGGTATCTGGAAACACCATATATTTT
CASIPQWVSGNTIYF
>TRBJ2-1|-|TRBD2|TRBV18
TGTGCCAGCTCACCACGCGCGGGAGGGCCGGATGAGCAGTTCTTC
CASSPRAGGPDEQFF
>TRBJ2-7|-|-|TRBV4-2
TGTGCCAGCAGCCAAGTCAAGGGGGGGTACTACGAGCAGTACTTC
CASSQVKGGYYEQYF
>TRBJ1-2|-|-|TRBV6-5
TGTGCCAGCAGTTACGGCGGCACCTATGGCTACACCTTC
CASSYGGTYGYTF
>TRBJ1-4|-|-|TRBV30
TGTGCCTGGAGACAGTTTAATGAAAAACTGTTTTTT
CAWRQFNEKLFF
>TRBJ2-3|-|-|TRBV7-3
TGTGCCAGCAGCTTTGGGAACTCCCTCGGCACAGATACGCAGTATTTT
CASSFGNSLGTDTQYF
>TRBJ2-1|-|-|TRBV7-3
TGTGCCAGCAGCTTATTCACTAGCCGGGATGAGCAGTTCTTC
CASSLFTSRDEQFF
>TRBJ1-2|once|-|TRBV2
TGTGCCAGCACGGGGGCCGGAGATGGCTACACCTTC
CASTGAGDGYTF
>TRBJ1-5|-|TRBD1|TRBV30
TGTGCCTGGAGGGGGGACAGGGGTCAGCCCCAGCATTTT
CAWRGDRGQPQHF
>TRBJ2-7|-|-|TRBV4-3
TGCGCCAGCAGCCCGGAGGACACCTACGAGCAGTACTTC
CASSPEDTYEQYF
>TRBJ2-1|-|-|TRBV6-5
TGTGCCAGCAGTAGGGGCAGGGGCAATGAGCAGTTCTTC
CASSRGRGNEQFF
>TRBJ2-7|-|-|TRBV20-1
TGCAGTGCTAGAGATGGGGACGAGCAGTACTTC
CSARDGDEQYF
>TRBJ2-7|-|TRBD1|TRBV2
TGTGCCAGCAGTGAGTATAGGGACAGGACCTACGAGCAGTACTTC
CASSEYRDRTYEQYF
>TRBJ1-2|-|-|TRBV7-2
TGTGCCAGCAGCTTAGGGGTTAACTATGGCTACACCTTC
CASSLGVNYGYTF
>TRBJ2-7|-|-|TRBV7-2
TGTGCCAGCAGCTTAGCGAGCAGGGCAAACGAGCAGTACTTC
CASSLASRANEQYF
>TRBJ1-3|once|-|TRBV29-1
TGCAGCGTTGAAGATCGGCAGACAAACACCATATATTTT
CSVEDRQTNTIYF
>TRBJ1-2|-|TRBD1|TRBV2
TGTGCCAGCACCCAGGACAGGGGGCGCGGTGGCTACACCTTC
CASTQDRGRGGYTF
>TRBJ1-2|-|TRBD1|TRBV9
TGTGCCAGCAGCCTGGGACAGATCTACACCTTC
CASSLGQIYTF
>TRBJ1-2|-|-|TRBV28
TGTGCCAGCAGTTTGAGTGGTCTTCCAGGGAACTACACCTTC
CASSLSGLPGNYTF
>TRBJ2-3|few|-|TRBV4-3
TGCGCCAGCAGCCAAGATCTGGGCACAGATACGCAGTATTTT
CASSQDLGTDTQYF
>TRBJ1-4|-|-|TRBV18
TGTGCCAGCTCACCAGACATACAGGGCCCCCGTGAAAAACTGTTTTTT
CASSPDIQGPREKLFF